The next 14 T cell receptor beta chains were all read from a single sample in a study of CD8 T cells in ankylosing spondylitis. TCRdb reprocessed the 5' RACE reads via MiXCR and lists one record per CDR3 protein. The sample includes 150,000 to 200,000 distinct CDR3 sequences, 9.5% to 13% of them seen just once. Sample: blood, either unsorted or a sorted T cell fraction (not recorded which). These receptors were collected from a male donor with ankylosing spondylitis or in good health (not recorded which).

The V call is TRBV19, the J call TRBJ1-2; maybe TRBD1 (5 bases). The V gene lost 4 bases and the J gene lost 2 bases, with 11 bases spanning the gap. CDR1 is LNHDA, CDR2 SQIVND, per germline (reference sequence). The CDR3 extends over 14 amino acids. The CDR3 is CASSTGRTNYGYTF. As DNA, the CDR3 is TGTGCCAGTAGTACAGGGCGTACCAACTATGGCTACACCTTC.

This clonotype has just a few counts. The rearrangement uses TRBV20-1 and TRBJ2-1; 16 positions agree with TRBD2. J was trimmed by 4 bases and V by 4 bases; bases with no gene match: 7. Germline assignment: CDR1 DFQATT and CDR2 SNEGSKA (reference sequence). The CDR3 runs 17 residues. CDR3 sequence: CSATGTSGRDGYNEQFF. CDR3 DNA: TGCAGTGCTACAGGGACTAGCGGGAGGGACGGGTACAATGAGCAGTTCTTC.

This chain connects TRBV18 to TRBJ2-5; D is unclear. The V gene lost 3 bases and the J gene lost 5 bases, with 13 bases spanning the gap. Germline values: CDR1 KGHSH, CDR2 LQKENI. The CDR3 spans 14 residues. The CDR3 coding sequence is TGTGCCAGCTCACCTCGCAGTTCCGGGGAGACCCAGTACTTC. It is translated as CASSPRSSGETQYF.

There are many counts of this clonotype. The gene calls are TRBV5-1 and TRBJ1-5; 7 bases map to TRBD1. The ends lost 5 bases at V and 1 base at J; junction bases unmatched: 6. Looked up from germline, CDR1 is SGHRS and CDR2 is YFSETQ. The CDR3 runs 15 residues. CDR3 sequence (DNA): TGCGCCAGCAGTCCACAGGGGATGAGCAATCAGCCCCAGCATTTT. Translating it yields CASSPQGMSNQPQHF.

This clonotype has ten or more counts. In nucleotides, the CDR3 is TGTGCCAGCAGGGATCTAGCGGGCGGTGACAATGAGCAGTTCTTC. It is translated as CASRDLAGGDNEQFF. This sequence joins TRBV6-1 and TRBJ2-1; 8 positions agree with TRBD2. The J segment lost 5 bases and the V segment lost 6 bases, leaving 9 bases of the junction unmatched. Germline CDR1 and CDR2: MNHNS and SASEGT. The CDR3 has 15 amino acids.

Many counts were recorded for this clonotype. The rearrangement uses TRBV10-3 and TRBJ2-1; D is perhaps TRBD1 or TRBD2 (6 bases each). Trimming stripped 3 bases from V and 9 bases from J, with 27 bases between. Germline lookup yields CDR1 ENHRY and CDR2 SYGVKD. This CDR3 comprises 18 residues. For the CDR3, the DNA is TGTGCCATCAGTGAAGAGGGAACAGGGACTTGGGGGTTGCGTGAGCAGTTCTTC. This gives the protein CAISEEGTGTWGLREQFF.

V and J are TRBV6-1 and TRBJ1-2; 7 bases are a match to TRBD1. V trimming: 3 bases; J trimming: 3 bases; junction bases outside the gene matches: 4. CDR3 length equals 14 residues. Looked up from germline, CDR1 is MNHNS and CDR2 is SASEGT. The CDR3 DNA reads as TGTGCCAGCAGTGAGGGCACAGGGGACTATGGCTACACCTTC. This gives the protein CASSEGTGDYGYTF.

This clonotype was observed at least ten times. The CDR3 coding sequence is TGTGCCAGCGAACCTTCGAGACTAGCGTGGAGCTCCTACAATGAGCAGTTCTTC. Its translation is CASEPSRLAWSSYNEQFF. The chain couples TRBV27 to TRBJ2-1, with TRBD2 identical over 8 bases. This CDR3 is built from 18 residues. The J segment lost 0 bases and the V segment lost 8 bases, leaving 15 bases of the junction unmatched. Germline V lookup: CDR1 MNHEY, CDR2 SMNVEV (reference sequence).

This clonotype was observed at least ten times. The chain uses TRBV30 and TRBJ2-1; 10 bases fit TRBD2. V dropped 3 bases and J dropped 10; count of bases not matched to a gene: 6. The CDR3 spans 13 residues. Germline CDR1 and CDR2: GTSNPN and SVGIG (reference sequence). The chain's CDR3 is CAWSTSGIGEQFF. The CDR3 DNA sequence: TGTGCCTGGAGCACTAGCGGGATTGGAGAGCAGTTCTTC.

The table lists this clonotype with a few counts. This chain joins TRBV5-1 and TRBJ1-6; D is unresolved. Germline V gene data show CDR1 as SGHRS and CDR2 as YFSETQ. The CDR3 totals 14 residues. The V and J ends lost 2 bases and 6 bases respectively, with 9 bases between them. CDR3 coding DNA: TGCGCCAGCAGCTTCGATGGACCTAATTCACCCCTCCACTTT. It translates to CASSFDGPNSPLHF.

V and J are TRBV5-1 and TRBJ1-2, with D possibly matching TRBD1 (6 bases). The germline gives CDR1 SGHRS, CDR2 YFSETQ. The CDR3 runs 18 residues. The ends were cut back, 3 bases at V and 1 base at J, with 22 bases in the middle. CDR3 coding DNA: TGCGCCAGCAGCTCTTACCCTCGGGGGGCGAGGGATAACTATGGCTACACCTTC. Translating it yields CASSSYPRGARDNYGYTF.

This clonotype was detected ten times or more. DNA for the CDR3: TGCAGTGCTAGAGTTATTGCGCGGGGGGTCTATGAGCAGTTCTTC. Protein: CSARVIARGVYEQFF. The rearrangement uses TRBV20-1 and TRBJ2-1; 8 nucleotides align to TRBD2. The V and J ends lost 1 base and 8 bases, in that order; junction bases with no gene match: 10. The CDR3 totals 15 residues. Germline V gene data show CDR1 as DFQATT and CDR2 as SNEGSKA (reference sequence).

Regarding this clonotype: A much larger clone lies a single base off, so this may be a read error. J is TRBJ1-2 and V is TRBV20-1; 8 nucleotides agree with TRBD1. With V trimmed by 6 bases and J by 10 bases, 7 bases remained unmatched. In germline, CDR1 is DFQATT, CDR2 SNEGSKA (reference sequence). This CDR3 has 11 amino acids. The CDR3 sequence: CSANRGGDYTF. DNA for the CDR3: TGCAGTGCGAACAGGGGGGGTGACTACACCTTC.

The gene calls are TRBV6-2 or TRBV6-3 and TRBJ2-7; a possible D gene is TRBD1 (5 bases). The CDR3 runs to 17 residues. V lost 5 bases, J lost 0 bases, and 20 bases lay in between. Germline-derived CDR1 and CDR2 are MNHEY and SVGEGT. CDR3 DNA sequence: TGTGCCAGCAGTACCAGAAGTAGGACACTTCTCTCCTACGAGCAGTACTTC. Its protein product is CASSTRSRTLLSYEQYF.